This TCR beta chain was profiled in a study of T-cell memory formation after mild COVID-19. The CDR3 runs 16 residues. Trimming shortened V by 0 bases and J by 2 bases, and 12 bases separated the two germline ends. The germline gives CDR1 SGHNT, CDR2 YYREEE (reference sequence). TCRdb recomputed calls from the 5' RACE reads with MiXCR, one row per CDR3 protein. Of roughly 400,000 distinct CDR3 sequences listed, approximately 15% were seen once; the top ten hold roughly a fifth. The table lists this clonotype with a count of one. This sequence joins TRBV5-4 and TRBJ1-5; weak D call: TRBD1 (5 bases). The sequenced material came from PBMCs or a T cell subset sorted from them (not recorded which). The source is a man younger than 35 who had mild COVID-19 (a few samples of this study predate the infection). Cell type and time point are not known. The CDR3 sequence is CASSLEAAGGNQPQHF. The CDR3 DNA is TGTGCCAGCAGCTTGGAAGCGGCGGGGGGCAATCAGCCCCAGCATTTT.